The 19 T cell receptor beta chains below were found in one sample sequenced in a study of T-cell memory formation after mild COVID-19. TCRdb redid the calling of the 5' RACE reads with MiXCR, one entry per CDR3 protein. The data hold about 170,000 distinct CDR3 sequences, with around 13% observed a single time. Sequencing was carried out using PBMCs or a T cell subset sorted from them (not recorded which). Receptors were obtained from a man in his late teens or twenties who had mild COVID-19 (a few samples of this study predate the infection). Cell type and time point are not known.

This clonotype came up many times. The chain combines TRBV5-6 with TRBJ2-1; the match to TRBD2 covers 11 bases. The CDR3 length is 16 residues. The germline V gene encodes CDR1 SGHDT and CDR2 YYEEEE. V gave up 4 bases and J gave up 0 bases; unmatched junction bases: 3. CDR3 nucleotide sequence: TGTGCCAGCAGCCTAGGACTAGCGGGCTCCTACAATGAGCAGTTCTTC. Translating it yields CASSLGLAGSYNEQFF.

The rearrangement joins TRBV10-1 to TRBJ1-1, with unresolved D. The CDR3 loop spans 13 amino acids. CDR1 and CDR2 (germline): WNHNN, SYGVQD (reference sequence). V was trimmed by 8 bases and J by 2 bases, leaving 12 bases between them. The CDR3: CASPPAANTEAFF. The CDR3 coding sequence is TGCGCCAGCCCCCCCGCAGCTAACACTGAAGCTTTCTTT.

This clonotype was seen a handful of times. The chain combines TRBV11-2 with TRBJ1-3, with 7 nucleotides matching TRBD1. V shed 5 bases and J 0 bases; nucleotides not matched to a gene: 10. The germline CDR1 and CDR2 sequences are SGHAT and FQNNGV. This CDR3 has 17 amino acids. In nucleotides, the CDR3 is TGTGCCAGCAGCCCCCGACAGGGCACCTTCTCTGGAAACACCATATATTTT. It encodes CASSPRQGTFSGNTIYF.

This clonotype has more than one count but fewer than ten. This chain joins TRBV7-7 and TRBJ1-3; 7 positions match TRBD1. The CDR3 is made up of 16 amino acids. Germline-derived CDR1 and CDR2 are SSHAT and FNYEAQ (reference sequence). Unmatched junction bases numbered 7, after V lost 5 bases and J lost 0 bases. CDR3: CASSQGQVSSGNTIYF. In DNA form, the CDR3 reads TGTGCCAGCAGCCAAGGACAGGTCAGCTCTGGAAACACCATATATTTT. Filled out from reference TRBV7-7 and TRBJ1-3, the complete variable domain reads GAGVSQSPRYKVTKRGQDVTLRCDPISSHATLYWYQQALGQGPEFLTYFNYEAQPDKSGLPSDRFSAERPEGSISTLTIQRTEQRDSAMYRCASSQGQVSSGNTIYFGEGSWLTVV.

The chain joins TRBV2 to TRBJ2-5, with 9 bases identical to TRBD2. Looked up from germline, CDR1 is SNHLY and CDR2 is FYNNEI. Trimming cost V 10 bases and J 4 bases; bases outside gene matches: 10. The CDR3 extends over 14 amino acids. DNA of the CDR3: TGTGCCAACTCGGGACTAGCTGTTGGAGAGACCCAGTACTTC. Residues: CANSGLAVGETQYF.

Ten or more counts support this clonotype. V is TRBV10-3 and J is TRBJ2-1; perhaps TRBD2 as D (7 bases). The CDR3 covers 13 residues. Germline V gene sequence: CDR1 ENHRY, CDR2 SYGVKD. Trimming cost V 8 bases and J 7 bases, with 15 bases left between them. CDR3 sequence: CAIREGGENEQFF. The CDR3 nucleotides read TGTGCCATCCGAGAGGGGGGGGAGAATGAGCAGTTCTTC.

This clonotype was seen only a few times. The chain couples TRBV4-3 to TRBJ2-5, with 9 bases aligning to TRBD2. Germline V gene lookup returns CDR1 LGHNA and CDR2 YSLEER. The trim removed 3 bases at V and 3 bases at J, leaving 11 bases unmatched. The CDR3 extends over 17 amino acids. Here the CDR3 reads CASSQFLRTSAKETQYF. The CDR3 nucleotides are TGCGCCAGCAGCCAGTTCCTTCGGACTAGCGCTAAAGAGACCCAGTACTTC.

This clonotype was found a few times. The V call is TRBV27, the J call TRBJ1-1, with D unclear. V lost 3 bases, J lost 5 bases, and 7 bases lay in between. Germline V gene sequence: CDR1 MNHEY, CDR2 SMNVEV (reference sequence). There are 12 residues in the CDR3. CDR3 loop: CASSFIGTEAFF. The CDR3 bases are TGTGCCAGCAGTTTTATTGGGACTGAAGCTTTCTTT.

The chain joins TRBV5-1 to TRBJ2-5; perhaps TRBD2 as D (6 bases). V lost 1 base to trimming and J lost 5 bases, with 9 bases between them. The CDR3 sequence is 13 residues long. From germline, CDR1 is SGHRS and CDR2 YFSETQ. CDR3 in amino acids: CASSLLLAETQYF. DNA for the CDR3: TGCGCCAGCAGCTTGCTTCTAGCGGAGACCCAGTACTTC.

This clonotype has just a few counts. The CDR3 protein is CASSYPRETQYF. CDR3 nucleotides: TGTGCCAGCAGTTACCCGAGAGAGACCCAGTACTTC. The rearrangement joins TRBV6-2 or TRBV6-3 to TRBJ2-5, with no clear D. This CDR3 contains 12 residues. Trimming cost V 2 bases and J 4 bases, with 5 bases left between them. The germline CDR1 and CDR2 sequences are MNHEY and SVGEGT.

In this sample, this clonotype turned up a few times. The rearrangement uses TRBV20-1 and TRBJ1-6; 8 bases map to TRBD1. This CDR3 comprises 17 residues. From germline, CDR1 is DFQATT and CDR2 SNEGSKA (reference sequence). Trimming at V came to 4 bases and at J to 8 bases, leaving 16 bases not matched to a gene. The CDR3 DNA reads TGCAGTGCTATCCCTTCCGGGGGACAGGCATGGTATTCACCCCTCCACTTT. Amino acids: CSAIPSGGQAWYSPLHF.

The chain joins TRBV2 to TRBJ2-2, with a possible D match to TRBD1 (6 bases). Trimming pared 8 bases from V and 6 bases from J, leaving 16 bases between. The CDR3 is 14 amino acids. Germline V gene lookup returns CDR1 SNHLY and CDR2 FYNNEI. The CDR3 region has the DNA TGTGCCAGCGGGCACTACGACAGGCCCGGGGAGCTGTTTTTT. Residues: CASGHYDRPGELFF.

This sequence joins TRBV7-9 and TRBJ2-6; a weak D match, TRBD1 (5 bases). The CDR3 sequence is 13 residues long. The germline V gene encodes CDR1 SEHNR and CDR2 FQNEAQ (reference sequence). V was pared by 8 bases and J by 2 bases, with 7 bases between. In nucleotides, the CDR3 is TGTGCCAGCCGCAGGGCTGGGGCCAACGTCCTGACTTTC. Residues: CASRRAGANVLTF.

This clonotype was detected a few times. The chain carries TRBV19 and TRBJ1-6; D unresolved. The germline V gene encodes CDR1 LNHDA and CDR2 SQIVND (reference sequence). This CDR3 has 15 amino acids. Trimming took off 5 bases at V and 16 bases at J, with 24 bases between the two ends. The CDR3 loop reads CASSAPALWAAILHF. The CDR3 DNA reads TGTGCCAGTAGTGCTCCCGCCTTGTGGGCAGCGATACTCCACTTT.

This clonotype was counted a few times. V usage is TRBV7-9 and J usage is TRBJ1-1, with 7 bases lining up with TRBD1. This CDR3 spans 15 amino acids. CDR1 and CDR2 from the germline V gene are SEHNR and FQNEAQ (reference sequence). The trim removed 6 bases at V and 3 bases at J, leaving 10 bases unmatched. CDR3 residues: CASSAPGQWDTEAFF. CDR3 bases: TGTGCCAGCAGTGCTCCGGGACAGTGGGACACTGAAGCTTTCTTT.

The rearrangement links TRBV2 to TRBJ1-2; the match to TRBD1 covers 10 bases. CDR3 size: 14 residues. The J segment lost 7 bases and the V segment lost 0 bases, leaving 2 bases of the junction unmatched. Germline CDR1 reads SNHLY; CDR2 reads FYNNEI. CDR3 amino acids: CASSEAGTGAGYTF. The CDR3 nucleotides are TGTGCCAGCAGTGAAGCCGGGACAGGGGCTGGCTACACCTTC.

This clonotype has a count of ten or more. The V gene is TRBV5-1, the J gene TRBJ2-4; no firm D call. Trimming cost V 0 bases and J 6 bases, with 7 bases left between them. Germline values: CDR1 SGHRS, CDR2 YFSETQ. The CDR3 loop spans 13 amino acids. The CDR3 bases are TGCGCCAGCAGCTTGGGTTGGGGAAACATTCAGTACTTC. This translates into CASSLGWGNIQYF. The whole variable domain, filled in from reference TRBV5-1 and TRBJ2-4, reads KAGVTQTPRYLIKTRGQQVTLSCSPISGHRSVSWYQQTPGQGLQFLFEYFSETQRNKGNFPGRFSGRQFSNSRSEMNVSTLELGDSALYLCASSLGWGNIQYFGAGTRLSVL.

The sample holds a few counts of this clonotype. The V gene is TRBV10-3, the J gene TRBJ1-5; a weak D match, TRBD1 (5 bases). The CDR3 has 13 amino acids. V shed 6 bases and J shed 4 bases, with 10 bases lying between them. Germline V gene sequence: CDR1 ENHRY, CDR2 SYGVKD. CDR3 sequence: CAISPNRNQPQHF. The CDR3 DNA sequence: TGTGCCATCAGCCCCAACAGGAATCAGCCCCAGCATTTT.

This chain connects TRBV4-3 to TRBJ1-6; D gene unclear. This CDR3 spans 15 amino acids. Germline V gives CDR1 LGHNA, CDR2 YSLEER. V lost 0 bases and J 6 bases, leaving 9 bases between the germline ends. The CDR3 protein is CASSQDVQVNSPLHF. The CDR3 region has the DNA TGCGCCAGCAGCCAAGACGTGCAAGTTAATTCACCCCTCCACTTT.